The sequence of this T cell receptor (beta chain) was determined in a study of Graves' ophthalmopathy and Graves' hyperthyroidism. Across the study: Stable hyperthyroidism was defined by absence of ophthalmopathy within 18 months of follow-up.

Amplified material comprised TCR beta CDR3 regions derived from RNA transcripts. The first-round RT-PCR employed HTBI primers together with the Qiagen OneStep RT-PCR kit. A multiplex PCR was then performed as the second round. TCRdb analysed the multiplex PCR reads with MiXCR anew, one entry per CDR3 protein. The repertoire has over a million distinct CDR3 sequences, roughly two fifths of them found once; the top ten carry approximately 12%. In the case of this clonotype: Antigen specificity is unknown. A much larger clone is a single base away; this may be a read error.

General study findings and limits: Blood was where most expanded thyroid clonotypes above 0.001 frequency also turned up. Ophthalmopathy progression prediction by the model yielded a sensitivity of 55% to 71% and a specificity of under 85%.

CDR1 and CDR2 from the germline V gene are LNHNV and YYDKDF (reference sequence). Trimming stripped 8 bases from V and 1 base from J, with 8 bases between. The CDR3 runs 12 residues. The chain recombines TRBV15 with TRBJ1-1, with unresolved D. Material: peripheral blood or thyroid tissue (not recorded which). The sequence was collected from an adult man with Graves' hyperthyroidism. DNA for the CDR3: TGTGCCACCGGTAACAGGAACACTGAAGCTTTCTTT. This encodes CATGNRNTEAFF.